This T cell receptor (beta chain) was profiled in a study of regulatory T cells in long-lasting Graves disease. This clonotype was seen repeatedly, ten times or more. Combining iRepertoire HTBI primers with Arm-PCR of CDR3 regions, the authors built TCR beta libraries. Original processing methods: The identification of 50 to 65 TRBV and 14 TRBJ segments was made across samples. Using its own MiXCR run on the multiplex PCR reads, TCRdb lists one record per CDR3 protein. TCRdb's processing, not the authors' own work, is the source of the V and J calls. Of 550,000 or so distinct CDR3 sequences listed, about 12% are singletons. V was trimmed by 3 bases and J by 8 bases, leaving 10 bases between them. The CDR3 is 12 amino acids. CDR1 is MDHEN, CDR2 SYDVKM, per germline. This sample's time point: newly diagnosed GD, antithyroid drugs for less than 3 months. The TCR library was made from RNA extracted from PBMCs.

The data were also submitted as part of a second study, on T cells in Graves' hyperthyroidism and ophthalmopathy. That paper notes: Ophthalmopathy was identified by the model a median around 6.3 months ahead of onset.

The specimen comprised peripheral blood mononuclear cells (PBMCs), sampled at new diagnosis, from a patient treated with antithyroid drugs. The TCR sequence derives from a woman aged 25 to 39 with Graves disease. The chain links TRBV28 to TRBJ1-2, with D hard to call. The CDR3 is CASSFSGLGYTF. CDR3 sequence (DNA): TGTGCCAGCAGTTTCTCGGGATTGGGCTACACCTTC.